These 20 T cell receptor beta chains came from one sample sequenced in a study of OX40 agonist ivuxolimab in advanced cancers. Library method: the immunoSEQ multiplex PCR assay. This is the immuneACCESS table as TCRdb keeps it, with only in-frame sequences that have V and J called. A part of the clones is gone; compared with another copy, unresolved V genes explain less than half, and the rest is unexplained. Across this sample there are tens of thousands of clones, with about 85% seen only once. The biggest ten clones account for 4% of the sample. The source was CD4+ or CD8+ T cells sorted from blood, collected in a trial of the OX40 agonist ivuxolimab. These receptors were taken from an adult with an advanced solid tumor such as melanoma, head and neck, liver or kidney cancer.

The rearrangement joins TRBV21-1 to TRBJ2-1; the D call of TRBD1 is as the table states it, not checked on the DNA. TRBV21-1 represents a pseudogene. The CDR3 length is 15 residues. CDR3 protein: CASSKRGQGNDEQFF. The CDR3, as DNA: TGTGCCAGCAGCAAACGAGGGCAGGGGAACGATGAGCAGTTCTTC.

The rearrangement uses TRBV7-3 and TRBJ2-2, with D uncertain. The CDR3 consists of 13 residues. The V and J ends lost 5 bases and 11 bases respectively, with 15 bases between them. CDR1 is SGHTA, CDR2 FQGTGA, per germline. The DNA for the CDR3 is TGTGCCAGCAGCACGACGACTGGAACAGAGCTGTTTTTT. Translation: CASSTTTGTELFF.

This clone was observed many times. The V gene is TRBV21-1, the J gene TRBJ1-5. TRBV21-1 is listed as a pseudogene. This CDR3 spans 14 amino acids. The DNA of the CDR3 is TGTGCCATCTCACCCGGGCAGTCAATCCAGCCCCAGCATTTT. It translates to CAISPGQSIQPQHF.

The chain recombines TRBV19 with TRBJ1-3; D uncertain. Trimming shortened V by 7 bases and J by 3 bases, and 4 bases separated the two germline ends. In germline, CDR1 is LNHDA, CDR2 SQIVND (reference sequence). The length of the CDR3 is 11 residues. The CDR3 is CASINGNTIYF. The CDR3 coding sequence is TGTGCCAGTATTAATGGAAACACCATATATTTT.

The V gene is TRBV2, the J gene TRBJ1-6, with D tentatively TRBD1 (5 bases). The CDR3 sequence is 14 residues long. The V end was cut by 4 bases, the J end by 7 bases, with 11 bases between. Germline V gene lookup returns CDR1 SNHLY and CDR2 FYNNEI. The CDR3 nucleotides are TGTGCCAGCAGTGGGGGCCTCGTAAATTCACCCCTCCACTTT. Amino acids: CASSGGLVNSPLHF.

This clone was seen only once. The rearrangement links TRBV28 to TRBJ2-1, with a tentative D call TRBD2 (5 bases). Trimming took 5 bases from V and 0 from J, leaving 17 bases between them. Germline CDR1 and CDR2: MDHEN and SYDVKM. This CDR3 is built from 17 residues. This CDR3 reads CASSGTRQAGSYNEQFF. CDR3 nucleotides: TGTGCCAGCAGTGGAACTCGCCAGGCGGGCTCCTACAATGAGCAGTTCTTC. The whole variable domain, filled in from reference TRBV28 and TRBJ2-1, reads DVKVTQSSRYLVKRTGEKVFLECVQDMDHENMFWYRQDPGLGLRLIYFSYDVKMKEKGDIPEGYSVSREKKERFSLILESASTNQTSMYLCASSGTRQAGSYNEQFFGPGTRLTVL.

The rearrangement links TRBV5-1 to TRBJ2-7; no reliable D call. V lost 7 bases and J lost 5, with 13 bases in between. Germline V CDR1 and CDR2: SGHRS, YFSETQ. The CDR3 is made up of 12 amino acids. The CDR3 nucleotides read TGCGCCAGCGATGGCGCCCGCGACGAGCAGTACTTC. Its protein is CASDGARDEQYF.

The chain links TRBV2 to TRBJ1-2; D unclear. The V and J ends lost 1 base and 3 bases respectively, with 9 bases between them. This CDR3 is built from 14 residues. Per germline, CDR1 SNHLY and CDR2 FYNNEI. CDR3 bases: TGTGCCAGCAGTGAAGAGGGTTGGGACTATGGCTACACCTTC. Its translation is CASSEEGWDYGYTF.

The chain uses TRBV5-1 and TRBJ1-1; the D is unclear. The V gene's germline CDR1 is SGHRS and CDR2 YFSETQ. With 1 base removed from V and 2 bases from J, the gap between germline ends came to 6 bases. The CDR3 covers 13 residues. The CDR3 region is CASSLQENTEAFF. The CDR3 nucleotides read TGCGCCAGCAGCTTGCAAGAAAACACTGAAGCTTTCTTT.

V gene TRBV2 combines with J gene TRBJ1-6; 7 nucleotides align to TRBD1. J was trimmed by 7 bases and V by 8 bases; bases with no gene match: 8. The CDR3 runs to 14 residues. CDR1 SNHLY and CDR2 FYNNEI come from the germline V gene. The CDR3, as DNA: TGTGCCAGCCAACAGACAGGGTTCAATTCACCCCTCCACTTT. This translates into CASQQTGFNSPLHF.

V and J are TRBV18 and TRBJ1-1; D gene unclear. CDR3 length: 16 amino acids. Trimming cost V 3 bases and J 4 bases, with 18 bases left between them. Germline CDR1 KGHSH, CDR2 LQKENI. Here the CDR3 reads CASSPPTRPLGTEAFF. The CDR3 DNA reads TGTGCCAGCTCACCCCCCACCCGCCCCTTGGGCACTGAAGCTTTCTTT.

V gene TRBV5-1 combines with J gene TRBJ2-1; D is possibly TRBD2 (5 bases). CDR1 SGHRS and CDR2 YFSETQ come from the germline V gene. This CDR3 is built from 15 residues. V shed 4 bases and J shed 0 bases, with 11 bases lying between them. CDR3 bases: TGCGCCAGCAGCCCATCCCGGGGCTCCTACAATGAGCAGTTCTTC. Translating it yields CASSPSRGSYNEQFF.

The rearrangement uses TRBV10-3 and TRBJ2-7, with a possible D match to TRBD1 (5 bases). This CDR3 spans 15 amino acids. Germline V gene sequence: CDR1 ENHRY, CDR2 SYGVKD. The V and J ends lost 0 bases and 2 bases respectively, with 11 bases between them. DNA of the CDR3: TGTGCCATCAGTGAGTCAACAGGAGCTCCCTACGAGCAGTACTTC. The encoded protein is CAISESTGAPYEQYF.

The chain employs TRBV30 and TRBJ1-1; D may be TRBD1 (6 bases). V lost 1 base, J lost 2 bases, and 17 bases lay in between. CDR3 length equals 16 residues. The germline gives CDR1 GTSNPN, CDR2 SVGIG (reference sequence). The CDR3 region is CAWSDALSGTNTEAFF. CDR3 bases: TGTGCCTGGAGTGACGCCCTTTCCGGGACAAACACTGAAGCTTTCTTT.

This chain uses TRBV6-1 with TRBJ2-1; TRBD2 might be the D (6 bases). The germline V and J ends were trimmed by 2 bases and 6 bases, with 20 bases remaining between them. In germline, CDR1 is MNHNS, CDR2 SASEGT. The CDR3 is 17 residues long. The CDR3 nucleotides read TGTGCCAGCAGTGAAAGGGAGAGGCGGGACTCACGCAATGAGCAGTTCTTC. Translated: CASSERERRDSRNEQFF.

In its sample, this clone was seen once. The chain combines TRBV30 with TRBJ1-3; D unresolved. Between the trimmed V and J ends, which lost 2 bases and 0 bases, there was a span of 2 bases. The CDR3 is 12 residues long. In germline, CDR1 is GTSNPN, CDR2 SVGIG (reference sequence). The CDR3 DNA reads TGTGCCTGGAGTAGCTCTGGAAACACCATATATTTT. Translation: CAWSSSGNTIYF.

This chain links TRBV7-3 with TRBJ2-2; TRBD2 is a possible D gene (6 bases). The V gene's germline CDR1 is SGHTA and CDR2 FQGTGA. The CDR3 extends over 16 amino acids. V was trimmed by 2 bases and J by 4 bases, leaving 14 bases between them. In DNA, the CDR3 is TGTGCCAGCAGCTTATCCCTCAGGGAGGCCACCGGGGAGCTGTTTTTT. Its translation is CASSLSLREATGELFF.

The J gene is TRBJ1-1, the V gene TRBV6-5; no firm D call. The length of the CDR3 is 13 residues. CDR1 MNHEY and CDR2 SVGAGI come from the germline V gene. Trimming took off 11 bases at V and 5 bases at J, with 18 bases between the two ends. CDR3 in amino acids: CACASRPETEAFF. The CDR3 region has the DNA TGTGCCTGCGCGTCCAGGCCGGAGACTGAAGCTTTCTTT.

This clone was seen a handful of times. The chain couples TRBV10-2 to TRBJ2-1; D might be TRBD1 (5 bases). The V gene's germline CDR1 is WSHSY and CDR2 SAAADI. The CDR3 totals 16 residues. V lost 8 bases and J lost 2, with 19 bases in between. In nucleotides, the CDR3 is TGCGCCAGCCTGGACATGACTGTCAAAACCTACAATGAGCAGTTCTTC. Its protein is CASLDMTVKTYNEQFF.

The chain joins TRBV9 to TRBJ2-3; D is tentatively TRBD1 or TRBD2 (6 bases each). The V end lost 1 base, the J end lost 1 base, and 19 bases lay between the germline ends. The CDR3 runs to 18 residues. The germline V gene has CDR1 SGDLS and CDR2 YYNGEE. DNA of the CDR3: TGTGCCAGCAGCGTAACCTCCAGGGGTAGCGGAGGCACAGATACGCAGTATTTT. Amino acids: CASSVTSRGSGGTDTQYF.